This T cell receptor beta chain was sequenced during a study of early T cells in non-severe SARS-CoV-2 infection. Study-level information: Unsorted whole-blood RNA was sequenced in bulk, leaving chains unpaired.

TCRdb ran MiXCR on the 5' RACE reads and lists one entry per CDR3 protein. The table lists about 60,000 distinct CDR3 sequences, approximately 12% of them singletons, with 4.8% in the top ten. V was clipped by 4 bases and J by 3 bases; unmatched bases: 7. The germline CDR1 and CDR2 sequences are SQVTM and ANQGSEA. CDR3 length: 14 amino acids. The sequenced sample consisted of whole blood. The receptor was derived from an adult who was a healthcare worker with PCR-confirmed SARS-CoV-2 infection or an uninfected control (not recorded which). The rearrangement links TRBV29-1 to TRBJ2-5, with TRBD1 identical over 8 bases. Written as DNA, the CDR3 is TGCAGCGTTGGAGGGACAGGCGGGAAAGAGACCCAGTACTTC. It translates to CSVGGTGGKETQYF.